This TCR beta chain originates from a study of blood T cell repertoires in COVID-19. The overall study: Italy, Spain and the United States were the sources of the convalescent and acute COVID-19 samples. Nucleic acid was either cDNA or gDNA, and it came from T cells, B-cell-depleted T cells, or PBMCs.

The junction had 6 bases not matched to a gene; V was cut back by 5 bases and J by 3 bases. Germline V gene data show CDR1 as LNHDA and CDR2 as SQIVND (reference sequence). The CDR3 runs to 14 residues. Methods used by the authors: Quantification of nucleated cells was approximated via reference gene primer amplification. This table comes from immunoSEQ multiplex PCR, and its TCRdb copy is limited to in-frame clones, with some not included. V, J and clone size were drawn from that table, and D and trimming were deduced from the DNA. In the table there are more than 95,000 clones, 70% to 85% of which are singletons.

The receptor comes from a man in his fifties with acute or convalescent COVID-19. The sample comprised peripheral blood. The rearrangement uses TRBV19 and TRBJ1-1; 7 positions match TRBD1. The chain's CDR3 is CASSDQQGYTEAFF. The CDR3, as DNA: TGTGCCAGTAGTGACCAACAGGGGTACACTGAAGCTTTCTTT.